The 25 T cell receptor beta chains given below trace back to one sample, sequenced in a study of cytomegalovirus exposure and HLA in healthy donors. 13 Jbeta primers and 60 Vbeta primers were used for the PCR. Profiling relied on immunoSEQ multiplex PCR, and the TCRdb table lists in-frame clones only, not all of them. The data show more than 110,000 clones, about 80% seen once. The specimen sequenced was PBMCs. These receptors were taken from a male donor in good health and CMV-seronegative.

V is TRBV29-1 and J is TRBJ1-1; the match to TRBD1 covers 10 bases. CDR3 length: 14 amino acids. V was pared by 1 base and J by 5 bases, with 4 bases of the junction left unmatched. CDR1 and CDR2 from the germline V gene are SQVTM and ANQGSEA. CDR3 nucleotide sequence: TGCAGCGTTGAAGGCGGGACAGGGGTTACTGAAGCTTTCTTT. It is translated as CSVEGGTGVTEAFF. Full variable domain (outside the CDR3, taken from reference TRBV29-1 and TRBJ1-1): SAVISQKPSRDICQRGTSLTIQCQVDSQVTMMFWYRQQPGQSLTLIATANQGSEATYESGFVIDKFPISRPNLTFSTLTVSNMSPEDSSIYLCSVEGGTGVTEAFFGQGTRLTVV.

This clone has only a few counts. The rearrangement uses TRBV5-6 and TRBJ1-3, with 7 bases fitting TRBD1. J lost 6 bases, V lost 0 bases, and 3 bases had no gene match. The germline V gene has CDR1 SGHDT and CDR2 YYEEEE. CDR3 length: 14 amino acids. The CDR3 DNA is TGTGCCAGCAGCTTGGTCGGGACAGTAAACACCATATATTTT. Its protein product is CASSLVGTVNTIYF.

This chain uses TRBV5-1 with TRBJ2-7; TRBD1 agrees at 7 bases. The CDR3 has 16 amino acids. Germline lookup yields CDR1 SGHRS and CDR2 YFSETQ. V was pared by 3 bases and J by 1 base, with 10 bases of the junction left unmatched. In DNA, the CDR3 is TGCGCCAGCAGCTGGACCCTGACAGGGCCTTCCTACGAGCAGTACTTC. Translated, it gives CASSWTLTGPSYEQYF.

V is TRBV27 and J is TRBJ2-7; 11 nucleotides line up with TRBD1. The germline V gene has CDR1 MNHEY and CDR2 SMNVEV (reference sequence). Trimming cost V 10 bases and J 4 bases; bases outside gene matches: 3. CDR3 size: 12 residues. CDR3 DNA: TGTGCCACCCGGGACAGGGGGTACGAGCAGTACTTC. Protein product: CATRDRGYEQYF.

This clone was seen a few times. This chain links TRBV4-3 with TRBJ2-7; 10 positions agree with TRBD2. This CDR3 comprises 17 residues. Unmatched junction bases numbered 10, after V lost 4 bases and J lost 1 base. Germline values: CDR1 LGHNA, CDR2 YSLEER. This CDR3 reads CASSPRLAGVLSYEQYF. In nucleotides, the CDR3 is TGCGCCAGCAGCCCCCGGCTAGCGGGGGTCCTTTCCTACGAGCAGTACTTC.

The chain is built from TRBV4-3 and TRBJ1-1; D is uncertain. The germline CDR1 and CDR2 sequences are LGHNA and YSLEER. With 3 bases removed from V and 3 bases from J, the gap between germline ends came to 8 bases. The CDR3 is made up of 13 amino acids. CDR3 bases: TGCGCCAGCAGCCACCGCCCGGACACTGAAGCTTTCTTT. Translating it yields CASSHRPDTEAFF.

The chain joins TRBV13 to TRBJ1-2; 10 bases match TRBD1. Germline CDR1 PRHDT, CDR2 FYEKMQ (reference sequence). The CDR3 extends over 15 amino acids. Unmatched junction bases numbered 6, after V lost 4 bases and J lost 4 bases. In DNA form, the CDR3 reads TGTGCCAGCAGCTACGACAGGGGGCGCGGCTATGGCTACACCTTC. The encoded protein is CASSYDRGRGYGYTF.

This chain links TRBV7-9 with TRBJ2-7, with 8 bases that match TRBD2. Trimming took 7 bases from V and 6 from J; bases not matched to a gene: 5. The CDR3 sequence is 12 residues long. Germline V lookup: CDR1 SEHNR, CDR2 FQNEAQ (reference sequence). CDR3 protein: CASTKLAAEQYF. In DNA form, the CDR3 reads TGTGCCAGCACCAAACTAGCGGCCGAGCAGTACTTC.

The chain recombines TRBV11-2 with TRBJ2-1, with 11 bases aligning to TRBD2. CDR1 is SGHAT, CDR2 FQNNGV, per germline. This CDR3 comprises 15 residues. V was pared by 6 bases and J by 10 bases, with 11 bases of the junction left unmatched. The CDR3 DNA follows: TGTGCCAGCAGTCAACCGATAGCGGGGGGGCTGGAGCAGTTCTTC. Protein product: CASSQPIAGGLEQFF. The whole variable domain, remainder taken from reference TRBV11-2 and TRBJ2-1, is EAGVAQSPRYKIIEKRQSVAFWCNPISGHATLYWYQQILGQGPKLLIQFQNNGVVDDSQLPKDRFSAERLKGVDSTLKIQPAKLEDSAVYLCASSQPIAGGLEQFFGPGTRLTVL.

V is TRBV19 and J is TRBJ2-1, with TRBD1 matching over 7 bases. This CDR3 is built from 12 residues. Germline assignment: CDR1 LNHDA and CDR2 SQIVND (reference sequence). The CDR3 sequence is CGSRGPYNEQFF. CDR3 bases: TGTGGGTCGAGGGGGCCCTACAATGAGCAGTTCTTC.

The V gene is TRBV28, the J gene TRBJ1-2; D is undetermined. CDR1 and CDR2 from the germline V gene are MDHEN and SYDVKM. The CDR3 has 11 residues. V gave up 5 bases and J gave up 7 bases, with 8 bases separating them. Written as DNA, the CDR3 is TGTGCCAGCAGTCACTCCTTTGGCTACACCTTC. Amino acids: CASSHSFGYTF.

The chain carries TRBV28 and TRBJ1-5; TRBD1 matches at 7 bases. Germline CDR1 reads MDHEN; CDR2 reads SYDVKM. The junction had 8 bases not matched to a gene; V was cut back by 3 bases and J by 6 bases. The length of the CDR3 is 15 residues. Here the CDR3 DNA reads TGTGCCAGCAGTTTGTTCGACAGGGTCGGTCAGCCCCAGCATTTT. Amino acid sequence: CASSLFDRVGQPQHF.

This clone came up once. This chain uses TRBV5-1 with TRBJ1-3; 7 nucleotides match TRBD1. V lost 4 bases, J lost 0 bases, and 7 bases stayed unmatched. The germline CDR1 and CDR2 sequences are SGHRS and YFSETQ. This CDR3 contains 16 residues. CDR3 bases: TGCGCCAGCAGCCCAGGACAGGACGGCTCTGGAAACACCATATATTTT. Its protein is CASSPGQDGSGNTIYF.

The rearrangement uses TRBV5-4 and TRBJ2-3; 10 nucleotides agree with TRBD2. The CDR3 is 16 amino acids. V shed 4 bases, J shed 4 bases, and the junction held 9 bases outside the gene matches. CDR1 is SGHNT and CDR2 is YYREEE in the germline V gene (reference sequence). CDR3 in amino acids: CASSVKAGGPADTQYF. DNA for the CDR3: TGTGCCAGCAGCGTGAAAGCGGGGGGGCCGGCAGATACGCAGTATTTT.

This clone was detected once. The chain is built from TRBV27 and TRBJ2-7; 8 positions match TRBD2. Germline CDR1 is MNHEY and CDR2 is SMNVEV (reference sequence). The CDR3 is made up of 15 amino acids. J was trimmed by 1 base and V by 3 bases; bases with no gene match: 5. The CDR3 sequence: CASSFSTSGSYEQYF. CDR3 in DNA: TGTGCCAGCAGTTTCTCCACTAGCGGATCCTACGAGCAGTACTTC.

The V call is TRBV30, the J call TRBJ1-6; 9 positions agree with TRBD1. The germline gives CDR1 GTSNPN, CDR2 SVGIG (reference sequence). Trimming at V came to 5 bases and at J to 9 bases, leaving 5 bases not matched to a gene. The CDR3 contains 13 residues. The CDR3 loop is CAWAGTGTSPLHF. The CDR3 nucleotides are TGTGCCTGGGCCGGGACAGGGACTTCACCCCTCCACTTT.

The chain employs TRBV7-3 and TRBJ2-5; TRBD2 aligns across 8 bases. The V gene end was trimmed by 5 bases and the J gene end by 4 bases; junction bases not matched to a gene: 12. The CDR3 runs 16 residues. Per the germline V gene, CDR1 is SGHTA and CDR2 is FQGTGA. This CDR3 is CASSPNGRGGRETQYF. CDR3 in DNA: TGTGCCAGCAGCCCTAACGGACGGGGGGGAAGAGAGACCCAGTACTTC.

This clone was seen only once. The genes are TRBV6-6 and TRBJ2-7; 8 nucleotides agree with TRBD1. V trimming: 6 bases; J trimming: 2 bases; junction bases outside the gene matches: 9. Germline CDR1 reads MNHNY; CDR2 reads SVGAGI (reference sequence). The CDR3 extends over 15 amino acids. CDR3 sequence: CASSRGGQGPYEQYF. The CDR3 nucleotides are TGTGCCAGCAGCCGCGGTGGACAGGGTCCCTACGAGCAGTACTTC.

The J gene is TRBJ1-5, the V gene TRBV15; 8 positions agree with TRBD1. The CDR3 has 17 residues. Germline V CDR1 and CDR2: LNHNV, YYDKDF (reference sequence). Losses at the gene ends were 7 bases for V and 3 bases for J; bases not matched to a gene: 14. Here the CDR3 DNA reads TGTGCCACCAAGGAGGTAGCCGGGACAGGTGCCAATCAGCCCCAGCATTTT. This codes for CATKEVAGTGANQPQHF.

CDR3 protein: CSVVGGPYEQYF. In nucleotides, the CDR3 is TGCAGCGTTGTTGGAGGGCCGTACGAGCAGTACTTC. The chain has TRBV29-1 and TRBJ2-7; perhaps TRBD2 as D (6 bases). V was clipped by 4 bases and J by 4 bases, with 11 bases between them. Germline CDR1 and CDR2: SQVTM and ANQGSEA. CDR3 length equals 12 residues.

In this sample, this clone turned up once. This rearrangement joins TRBV5-1 to TRBJ1-1; 8 bases agree with TRBD1. With V trimmed by 0 bases and J by 5 bases, 9 bases remained unmatched. The CDR3 runs to 16 residues. Germline-derived CDR1 and CDR2 are SGHRS and YFSETQ. The CDR3 here is CASSLAPGRGRTEAFF. CDR3 nucleotides: TGCGCCAGCAGCTTGGCCCCGGGCAGGGGGCGAACTGAAGCTTTCTTT.

This clone was counted a few times. The chain employs TRBV15 and TRBJ1-3; D is uncertain. The germline CDR1 and CDR2 sequences are LNHNV and YYDKDF (reference sequence). The CDR3 runs to 15 residues. V was pared by 0 bases and J by 2 bases, with 8 bases between. The CDR3: CATSRDRGPGNTIYF. The CDR3 region has the DNA TGTGCCACCAGCAGAGATCGGGGTCCTGGAAACACCATATATTTT.

The rearrangement uses TRBV9 and TRBJ1-4; the match to TRBD1 covers 9 bases. Germline CDR1 reads SGDLS; CDR2 reads YYNGEE. The CDR3 is 15 residues long. The ends lost 4 bases at V and 5 bases at J; junction bases unmatched: 6. DNA for the CDR3: TGTGCCAGCAGCTCGACAGGGGGAGGGAATGAAAAACTGTTTTTT. As protein: CASSSTGGGNEKLFF.

The chain has TRBV7-3 and TRBJ2-1; 8 bases line up with TRBD1. Germline assignment: CDR1 SGHTA and CDR2 FQGTGA. The ends lost 5 bases at V and 3 bases at J; junction bases unmatched: 6. This CDR3 contains 15 residues. The CDR3 region has the DNA TGTGCCAGCAGCCGTGACAGGGGTCTCTACAATGAGCAGTTCTTC. It codes for CASSRDRGLYNEQFF.

The chain uses TRBV5-8 and TRBJ2-7; TRBD1 aligns across 8 bases. V lost 5 bases and J lost 0; bases outside the gene matches: 13. The CDR3 totals 17 residues. CDR1 is SGHTS, CDR2 YDEGEE, per germline. CDR3 sequence (DNA): TGTGCCAGCAGGTGGGGACCATGGACAGGGAGCTCCTACGAGCAGTACTTC. It yields the protein CASRWGPWTGSSYEQYF.